This T cell receptor (beta chain) was found in a study of shared clonotypes between healthy human individuals. General study findings and limits: Researchers sampled only blood; tissue repertoires likely differ. Estimated richness values were generally larger in naive subsets than in memory subsets. Sequencing depth was a factor that was expected to affect clonotype sharing among donors.

Germline CDR1 reads SGHDT; CDR2 reads YYEEEE. The V and J ends lost 6 bases and 4 bases respectively, with 17 bases between them. The CDR3 covers 15 residues. As to this clone: The antigen remains unidentified.

At the deep level, the assay was run. Using immunoSEQ multiplex PCR, the repertoire was profiled, and TCRdb retains in-frame clones only, with some absent. Altogether 2 million to 2.5 million clones are present, around 90% being singletons, with the ten largest covering approximately 0.39%. Sequencing was carried out using naive CD4+ T cells from PBMCs. Regarding subset: CD45RA+ positively selected. The TCR originated in a man younger than 35 in good health. Some clones in this sample may be carry-over from other donors' samples. V is TRBV5-6 and J is TRBJ2-1; D may be TRBD1 (7 bases). CDR3 sequence (DNA): TGTGCCAGCACGCGAGGGGGGACAGTTTACAATGAGCAGTTCTTC. Its translation is CASTRGGTVYNEQFF. Combining the CDR3 with reference TRBV5-6 and TRBJ2-1 gives the whole variable domain DAGVTQSPTHLIKTRGQQVTLRCSPKSGHDTVSWYQQALGQGPQFIFQYYEEEERQRGNFPDRFSGHQFPNYSSELNVNALLLGDSALYLCASTRGGTVYNEQFFGPGTRLTVL.